This entry lists 27 T cell receptor beta chains sequenced from one sample in a study of T cells in Graves' hyperthyroidism and ophthalmopathy. Amplification targeted TCR beta CDR3 regions from RNA transcripts. The TCR CDR3 was amplified in a first-round RT-PCR using the HTBI primer set. TCRdb re-analysed the multiplex PCR reads in MiXCR, keeping a single row per CDR3 protein. The sample carries fewer than 850,000 distinct CDR3 sequences, around a sixth recorded once. Specimen: blood. These receptors were taken from a man aged 50-60 years with Graves' hyperthyroidism.

The rearrangement joins TRBV12-3 or TRBV12-4 to TRBJ2-1; TRBD2 matches at 9 bases. J lost 7 bases, V lost 4 bases, and 8 bases had no gene match. The CDR3 spans 15 residues. In DNA, the CDR3 is TGTGCCAGCAGTTGGAGCGGGAGGTGGGGGAATGAGCAGTTCTTC. Encoded protein: CASSWSGRWGNEQFF.

A few counts support this clonotype. This chain uses TRBV12-3 or TRBV12-4 with TRBJ1-3; D is ambiguous. Trimming shortened V by 7 bases and J by 0 bases, and 10 bases separated the two germline ends. The CDR3 sequence is 14 residues long. CDR3 in amino acids: CASNSASSGNTIYF. Written as DNA, the CDR3 is TGTGCCAGCAATTCAGCGAGCTCTGGAAACACCATATATTTT.

This clonotype came up a few times. This chain uses TRBV5-1 with TRBJ1-2; 7 bases map to TRBD1. Trimming cost V 3 bases and J 2 bases; bases outside gene matches: 10. CDR1 SGHRS and CDR2 YFSETQ come from the germline V gene. The CDR3 loop spans 16 amino acids. The DNA for the CDR3 is TGCGCCAGCAGCTGGAGCTCCGGGACAGCCAACTATGGCTACACCTTC. Its translation: CASSWSSGTANYGYTF.

Comment on this clonotype: This may stem from a read error, because a much larger clone lies one nucleotide away. Written as DNA, the CDR3 is TGTGCCTGGTCCCGAGGGGACGGTGGCTACACCTTC. It specifies CAWSRGDGGYTF. This chain connects TRBV30 to TRBJ1-2; D possibly corresponds to TRBD1 (5 bases). V lost 5 bases to trimming and J lost 7 bases, with 14 bases between them. The CDR3 consists of 12 residues. From germline, CDR1 is GTSNPN and CDR2 SVGIG (reference sequence). Using reference TRBV30 and TRBJ1-2 for the parts outside the CDR3, the full variable domain is SQTIHQWPATLVQPVGSPLSLECTVEGTSNPNLYWYRQAAGRGLQLLFYSVGIGQISSEVPQNLSASRPQDRQFILSSKKLLLSDSGFYLCAWSRGDGGYTFGSGTRLTVV.

This clonotype was counted a few times. The chain combines TRBV5-1 with TRBJ1-6; D unresolved. This CDR3 comprises 17 residues. Germline V gene lookup returns CDR1 SGHRS and CDR2 YFSETQ. With 4 bases removed from V and 0 bases from J, the gap between germline ends came to 14 bases. CDR3 DNA: TGCGCCAGCAGCCCTCTGGACTCCAGCTCCTATAATTCACCCCTCCACTTT. Translated: CASSPLDSSSYNSPLHF.

At least ten counts were recorded for this clonotype. The chain carries TRBV7-3 and TRBJ1-1; no reliable D call. V was cut by 5 bases and J by 1 base, with 8 bases left in between. CDR1 SGHTA and CDR2 FQGTGA come from the germline V gene. The CDR3 loop spans 13 amino acids. Here the CDR3 reads CASSPTTNTEAFF. CDR3 DNA: TGTGCCAGCAGCCCGACGACGAACACTGAAGCTTTCTTT.

This clonotype occurred a few times. A much larger clone sits a single nucleotide away, making a read error possible. This chain links TRBV9 with TRBJ2-3; TRBD2 agrees at 9 bases. CDR1 and CDR2 from the germline V gene are SGDLS and YYNGEE. The CDR3 has 15 residues. J gave up 2 bases and V 3 bases, and 4 bases lay outside the gene matches. The CDR3 DNA reads as TGTGCCAGCAGCGACCGACTAGCGGCCACAGATACGCAGTATTTT. Its translation: CASSDRLAATDTQYF.

This clonotype was recorded at least ten times. The chain uses TRBV7-6 and TRBJ2-1, with a possible D match to TRBD2 (5 bases). V lost 8 bases and J 0 bases, leaving 14 bases between the germline ends. CDR3 length: 15 amino acids. From germline, CDR1 is SGHVS and CDR2 FNYEAQ. The CDR3 spells CASSRAKSSYNEQFF. DNA for the CDR3: TGTGCCAGCTCGCGGGCCAAAAGCTCCTACAATGAGCAGTTCTTC.

As DNA, the CDR3 is TGTGCCAGCAGCCGGACAGGGGGAGGGCCGGGCACAGATACGCAGTATTTT. This encodes CASSRTGGGPGTDTQYF. The chain carries TRBV28 and TRBJ2-3; 10 positions match TRBD1. V gave up 6 bases and J gave up 1 base; unmatched junction bases: 10. Germline lookup yields CDR1 MDHEN and CDR2 SYDVKM. The CDR3 loop spans 17 amino acids. Full variable domain (remainder filled in from reference TRBV28 and TRBJ2-3): DVKVTQSSRYLVKRTGEKVFLECVQDMDHENMFWYRQDPGLGLRLIYFSYDVKMKEKGDIPEGYSVSREKKERFSLILESASTNQTSMYLCASSRTGGGPGTDTQYFGPGTRLTVL.

At least ten counts were recorded for this clonotype. This rearrangement joins TRBV4-3 to TRBJ1-2; D uncertain. CDR1 is LGHNA and CDR2 is YSLEER in the germline V gene. CDR3 length equals 13 residues. V was clipped by 0 bases and J by 5 bases, with 7 bases between them. CDR3 loop: CASSQEQWYGYTF. The CDR3 nucleotides are TGCGCCAGCAGCCAAGAACAGTGGTATGGCTACACCTTC.

This clonotype was picked up many times. The rearrangement uses TRBV20-1 and TRBJ2-7; 8 bases agree with TRBD1. The germline V gene has CDR1 DFQATT and CDR2 SNEGSKA (reference sequence). J gave up 1 base and V 1 base, and 3 bases lay outside the gene matches. The CDR3 is 14 residues long. CDR3 in amino acids: CSARVTGESYEQYF. The CDR3 nucleotides read TGCAGTGCTAGAGTGACAGGGGAATCCTACGAGCAGTACTTC.

About this clonotype itself: A read error may explain this, as a much larger clone is one base away. The V and J genes are TRBV6-1 and TRBJ2-7; no reliable D call. This CDR3 is built from 12 residues. Germline V gene lookup returns CDR1 MNHNS and CDR2 SASEGT. V was clipped by 6 bases and J by 8 bases, with 14 bases between them. The CDR3 nucleotides are TGTGCCAGCAGGGGTTCCAAACGAAAGCAGTACTTC. It translates to CASRGSKRKQYF.

The DNA of the CDR3 is TGCGCCAGCAGCCGCTTGGAAGCGGGGCCCAATGAGCAGTTCTTC. This translates into CASSRLEAGPNEQFF. The chain employs TRBV5-1 and TRBJ2-1, with 7 bases identical to TRBD2. There are 15 residues in the CDR3. CDR1 SGHRS and CDR2 YFSETQ come from the germline V gene. After removal of 4 bases from V and 6 bases from J, the junction contained 10 bases not matched to a gene.

The table lists this clonotype with a count of one. The chain is built from TRBV12-3 or TRBV12-4 and TRBJ1-4, with 11 bases matching TRBD1. Trimming took 10 bases from V and 7 from J; bases not matched to a gene: 8. The CDR3 has 14 residues. The CDR3 DNA reads as TGTGCCACCTTAAGGACAGGGGGCCGTGAAAAACTGTTTTTT. Encoded protein: CATLRTGGREKLFF.

This clonotype was seen many times. V is TRBV30 and J is TRBJ2-7, with 9 bases identical to TRBD2. The V and J ends lost 7 bases and 6 bases, in that order; junction bases with no gene match: 10. This CDR3 contains 13 residues. CDR1 is GTSNPN, CDR2 SVGIG, per germline (reference sequence). This chain's CDR3 is CASVAGETVEQYF. The DNA for the CDR3 is TGTGCCTCGGTAGCGGGAGAGACGGTCGAGCAGTACTTC. The whole variable domain, remainder taken from reference TRBV30 and TRBJ2-7, is SQTIHQWPATLVQPVGSPLSLECTVEGTSNPNLYWYRQAAGRGLQLLFYSVGIGQISSEVPQNLSASRPQDRQFILSSKKLLLSDSGFYLCASVAGETVEQYFGPGTRLTVT.

The genes are TRBV12-3 or TRBV12-4 and TRBJ1-2, with 9 bases that match TRBD1. Trimming took 6 bases from V and 4 from J; bases not matched to a gene: 9. The CDR3 spans 15 residues. In DNA, the CDR3 is TGTGCCAGCAGCTCAACAGGGGGCGCTAGCTATGGCTACACCTTC. Amino acid sequence: CASSSTGGASYGYTF.

This clonotype was detected many times. The genes are TRBV11-2 and TRBJ2-1; 10 bases are a match to TRBD2. Germline values: CDR1 SGHAT, CDR2 FQNNGV. J gave up 7 bases and V 6 bases, and 9 bases lay outside the gene matches. The CDR3 is 15 residues long. The CDR3 reads CASRYWLAGVNEQFF. CDR3 nucleotides: TGTGCCAGCAGATACTGGCTAGCGGGAGTGAATGAGCAGTTCTTC.

In this sample, this clonotype turned up a few times. A single base separates this from a much larger clone, so it may be a read error. This chain connects TRBV12-3 or TRBV12-4 to TRBJ1-5, with TRBD1 identical over 10 bases. The CDR3 loop spans 15 amino acids. V lost 6 bases, J lost 0 bases, and 2 bases stayed unmatched. CDR3 region: CASRGTGDSNQPQHF. For the CDR3, the DNA is TGTGCCAGCAGGGGGACAGGGGATAGCAATCAGCCCCAGCATTTT.

The table lists this clonotype with many counts. This chain uses TRBV7-9 with TRBJ2-7, with a weak D call TRBD1 (5 bases). The CDR3 extends over 17 amino acids. The V gene lost 5 bases and the J gene lost 3 bases, with 23 bases spanning the gap. Per germline, CDR1 SEHNR and CDR2 FQNEAQ (reference sequence). CDR3 nucleotides: TGTGCCAGCAGCAAAAAGGGGCAGGGAATAGTAATCTACGAGCAGTACTTC. This gives the protein CASSKKGQGIVIYEQYF.

The sample holds a few counts of this clonotype. The chain joins TRBV5-1 to TRBJ2-7; 10 bases are a match to TRBD2. The J segment lost 4 bases and the V segment lost 1 base, leaving 5 bases of the junction unmatched. Germline CDR1 SGHRS, CDR2 YFSETQ. The CDR3 has 15 amino acids. CDR3 sequence reads: CASSLHASGRYEQYF. CDR3 DNA: TGCGCCAGCAGCTTGCACGCTAGCGGGAGATACGAGCAGTACTTC.

This clonotype was counted at least ten times. The chain recombines TRBV27 with TRBJ2-2; the D is unclear. Germline V gene lookup returns CDR1 MNHEY and CDR2 SMNVEV (reference sequence). V lost 0 bases to trimming and J lost 1 base, with 6 bases between them. The CDR3 has 15 residues. In DNA form, the CDR3 reads TGTGCCAGCAGTTTATCAACAGAGAACACCGGGGAGCTGTTTTTT. Its protein is CASSLSTENTGELFF.

V is TRBV24-1 and J is TRBJ1-5; D remains ambiguous. CDR3 size: 14 residues. CDR1 and CDR2 from the germline V gene are KGHDR and SFDVKD. V was trimmed by 4 bases and J by 4 bases, leaving 10 bases between them. As DNA, the CDR3 is TGTGCCACCAGTGACTCCGACGGTAATCAGCCCCAGCATTTT. Amino acid sequence: CATSDSDGNQPQHF.

The table lists this clonotype with many counts. The V call is TRBV7-2, the J call TRBJ2-3; 12 nucleotides align to TRBD2. The CDR3 contains 17 residues. CDR1 is SGHTA and CDR2 is FQGNSA in the germline V gene. The trim removed 5 bases at V and 2 bases at J, leaving 8 bases unmatched. In nucleotides, the CDR3 is TGTGCCAGCAGCCCAAGACTAGCGGGAGTCACCACAGATACGCAGTATTTT. Its protein is CASSPRLAGVTTDTQYF.

This clonotype was observed at least ten times. The chain recombines TRBV10-3 with TRBJ1-4; the match to TRBD1 covers 8 bases. The germline V gene encodes CDR1 ENHRY and CDR2 SYGVKD. This CDR3 contains 15 residues. The V segment lost 7 bases and the J segment 5 bases; nucleotides outside the gene matches: 9. CDR3 residues: CAIKGQGNSNEKLFF. Written as DNA, the CDR3 is TGTGCCATCAAAGGACAGGGTAATTCGAATGAAAAACTGTTTTTT.

This clonotype showed up just a few times. A much bigger clone sits one base away, suggesting this may be a read error. The V and J genes are TRBV11-3 and TRBJ2-2; 8 bases match TRBD1. Trimming removed 5 bases from V and 7 bases from J; junction bases left unmatched: 12. The length of the CDR3 is 16 residues. Germline V CDR1 and CDR2: SGHNT, YENEEA. The CDR3 spells CASSSRQGRMVGELFF. For the CDR3, the DNA is TGTGCCAGCAGCAGCCGACAGGGGAGGATGGTCGGGGAGCTGTTTTTT.

V usage is TRBV11-2 and J usage is TRBJ1-1, with 7 bases aligning to TRBD1. Per germline, CDR1 SGHAT and CDR2 FQNNGV. This CDR3 spans 17 amino acids. Germline trimming cut 1 base from V and 6 bases from J; bases unmatched to any gene: 14. The CDR3, as DNA: TGTGCCAGCAGCTTAGGGTACGACAGGGCTAGTTTTCCTGAAGCTTTCTTT. As protein: CASSLGYDRASFPEAFF.

The chain combines TRBV5-1 with TRBJ2-3; 11 bases fit TRBD1. The CDR3 is 15 amino acids. The germline CDR1 and CDR2 sequences are SGHRS and YFSETQ. V lost 0 bases to trimming and J lost 4 bases; unmatched junction nucleotides: 1. The CDR3 DNA is TGCGCCAGCAGCTTGGGGGACAGGGGGGCAGATACGCAGTATTTT. Protein product: CASSLGDRGADTQYF.